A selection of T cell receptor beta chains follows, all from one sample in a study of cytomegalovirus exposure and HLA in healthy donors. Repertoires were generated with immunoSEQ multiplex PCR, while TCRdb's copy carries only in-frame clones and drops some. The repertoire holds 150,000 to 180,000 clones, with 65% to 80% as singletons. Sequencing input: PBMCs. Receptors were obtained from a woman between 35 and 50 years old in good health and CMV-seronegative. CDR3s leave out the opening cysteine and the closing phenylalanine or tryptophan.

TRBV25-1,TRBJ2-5,ASSLAGGETQY
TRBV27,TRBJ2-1,ASRFIADSVEF
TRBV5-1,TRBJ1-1,ASTLGGPAGTEAF
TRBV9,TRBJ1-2,ASSASVMVPNYGYT
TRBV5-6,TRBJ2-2,ASSPGHLNTGELF
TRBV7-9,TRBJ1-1,ASSPRGADTEAF
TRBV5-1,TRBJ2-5,ASSLGTGSLETQY
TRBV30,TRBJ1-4,AWSLLNEKLF
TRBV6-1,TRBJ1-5,ASSDLGGTGNQPQH
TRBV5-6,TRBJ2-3,ASSLAGLAGGITDTQY
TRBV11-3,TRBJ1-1,ASRYGGTEAF
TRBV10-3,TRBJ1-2,AISVTAGRGDYGYT
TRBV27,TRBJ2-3,ASSSRGLAGGRVTDTQY
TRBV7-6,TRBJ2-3,ASSLGPAYDAGSTDTQY
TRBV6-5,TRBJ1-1,ASSYSGQRRWAEAF
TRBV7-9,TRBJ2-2,ASSLAGNTGELF
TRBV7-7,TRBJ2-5,ASSSGLAGRETQY
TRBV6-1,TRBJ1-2,ASSERQGARGYT
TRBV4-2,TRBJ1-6,ASSRGTGVSGSPLH
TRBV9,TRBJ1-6,ASSADRGLGPLH
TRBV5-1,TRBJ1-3,ASSFLSGNTIY
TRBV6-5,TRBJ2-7,ASSTGTLTYEQY
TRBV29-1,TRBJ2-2,SVARDRMNTGELF
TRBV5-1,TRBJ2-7,ASSSQLTGGNEQY
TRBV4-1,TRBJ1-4,ASSHPRDGSGEKLF
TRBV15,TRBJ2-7,ATWKGTDSYEQY
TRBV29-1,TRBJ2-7,SASGEGQQY
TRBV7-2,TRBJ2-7,ASSLTSGNSYEQY
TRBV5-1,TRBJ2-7,ASSLDEAGGYEQY
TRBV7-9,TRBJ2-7,ASSLASGGYEQY
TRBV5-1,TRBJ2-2,ASSSPGGSNTGELF
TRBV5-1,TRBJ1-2,ASSLALRGQGKGYGYT
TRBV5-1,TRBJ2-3,ASSLGGQGSDTQY
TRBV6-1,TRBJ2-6,ASSVHRFFGGANVLT
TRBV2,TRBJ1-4,ASATQGQGYEKLF
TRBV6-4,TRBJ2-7,ASSRVEGFEQY
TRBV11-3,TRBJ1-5,ASSLGNRQPQH
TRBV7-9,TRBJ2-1,ASSQQGGGQF
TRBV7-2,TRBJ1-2,ASSSGGQGNYGYT
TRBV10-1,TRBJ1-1,ASSPGQSEAF
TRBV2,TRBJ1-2,ASSEALQGLGLQGYT
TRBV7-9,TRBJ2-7,ASSPPSGGREQY
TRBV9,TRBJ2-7,ASSVGSGGYEQY
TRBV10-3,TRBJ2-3,AISRGTDTQY
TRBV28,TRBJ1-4,ASRTGTGVFEKLF
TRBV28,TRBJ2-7,ATLPPGQAYEQY
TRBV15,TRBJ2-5,ATSRGTWTSDGSVETQY
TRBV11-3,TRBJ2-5,ASSLRGQGDQETQY
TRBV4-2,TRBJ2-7,ASSPGTPYEQY
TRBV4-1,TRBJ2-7,ASSVDGTLHEQY
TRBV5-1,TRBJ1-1,ASSLRQVNMNTEAF
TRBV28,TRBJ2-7,ASSMDRVGSYEQY
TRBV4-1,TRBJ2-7,ASSARGTGSYEQY
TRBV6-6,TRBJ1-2,ASIPTGRGGYT
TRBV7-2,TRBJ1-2,ASSLSSGGYT